This T cell receptor beta chain appears in the sequencing data of a study of blood T cell repertoires in COVID-19. Only in-frame clones appear in the TCRdb table, and some are missing; sequencing was by immunoSEQ multiplex PCR. The sample has hundreds of thousands of clones, approximately 89% seen once. V was clipped by 4 bases and J by 5 bases, with 16 bases between them. There are 15 residues in the CDR3. Germline V gene data show CDR1 as KGHDR and CDR2 as SFDVKD. This clonotype was obtained from a woman between 35 and 50 years old who had recovered from COVID-19. Sample: PBMCs or T cells enriched from blood (not recorded which). The genes are TRBV24-1 and TRBJ1-2, with D uncertain. The CDR3 DNA reads TGTGCCACCAGTGACCCCATCCGGTCAGGTTATGGCTACACCTTC. It encodes CATSDPIRSGYGYTF.